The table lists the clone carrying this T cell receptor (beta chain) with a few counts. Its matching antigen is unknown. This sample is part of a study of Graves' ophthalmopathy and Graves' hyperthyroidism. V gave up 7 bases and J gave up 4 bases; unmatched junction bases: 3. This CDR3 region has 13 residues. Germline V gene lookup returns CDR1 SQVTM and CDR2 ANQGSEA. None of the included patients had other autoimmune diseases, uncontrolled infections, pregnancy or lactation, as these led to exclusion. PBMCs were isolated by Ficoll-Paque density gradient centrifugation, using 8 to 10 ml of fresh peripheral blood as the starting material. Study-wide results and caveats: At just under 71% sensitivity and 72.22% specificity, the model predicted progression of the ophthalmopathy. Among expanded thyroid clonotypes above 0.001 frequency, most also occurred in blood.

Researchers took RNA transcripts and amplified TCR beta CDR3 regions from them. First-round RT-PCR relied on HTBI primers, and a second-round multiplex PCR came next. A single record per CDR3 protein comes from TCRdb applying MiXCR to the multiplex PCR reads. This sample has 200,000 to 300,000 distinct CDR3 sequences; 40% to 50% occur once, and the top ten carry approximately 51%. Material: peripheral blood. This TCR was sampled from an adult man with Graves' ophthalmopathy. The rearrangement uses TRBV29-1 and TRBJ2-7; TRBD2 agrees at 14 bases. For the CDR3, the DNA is TGCAGCGGTGGGACTAGCGGGAGTTACGAGCAGTACTTC. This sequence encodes CSGGTSGSYEQYF.